Given below is one T cell receptor (beta chain) in context. Its antigen remains unknown. The data stem from a study of OX40 agonist ivuxolimab in advanced cancers. Findings and caveats of the study: By week 6 at 0.1 to 3.0 mg/kg, blood CD4+ and CD8+ T cells had expanded clonally.

Sequenced by immunoSEQ multiplex PCR; TCRdb stores in-frame clones only, minus some. The table includes tens of thousands of clones, around 85% detected once. The germline gives CDR1 SGHTA, CDR2 FQGNSA. The J segment lost 2 bases and the V segment lost 3 bases, leaving 3 bases of the junction unmatched. The CDR3 length is 15 residues. The chain is built from TRBV7-2 and TRBJ2-2, with 7 positions matching TRBD2. This TCR was sampled from an adult with an advanced solid tumor such as melanoma, head and neck, liver or kidney cancer. The sample in question was CD4+ or CD8+ T cells sorted from blood, obtained in a trial of the OX40 agonist ivuxolimab. The CDR3 reads CASSFRGSNTGELFF. The CDR3 DNA sequence: TGTGCCAGCAGCTTCCGCGGGAGCAACACCGGGGAGCTGTTTTTT.